This T cell receptor (beta chain) was recorded in a study of graft-versus-host responses after intestinal transplantation. The CDR3 is made up of 12 amino acids. The germline CDR1 and CDR2 sequences are SGHAT and FQNNGV. Sequencing used immunoSEQ multiplex PCR; TCRdb keeps in-frame clones, though not all of them. The repertoire consists of about 18,000 clones, with around 90% occurring once and the leading ten covering roughly 1.9%. The material was PBMCs, obtained roughly 54 weeks after transplant. The receptor's source is a human patient who received an intestinal transplant, so some T cells may come from the graft donor. The rearrangement joins TRBV11-2 to TRBJ2-5; D is undetermined. The J call may be incorrect, as the DNA end agrees better with TRBJ2-7. The CDR3 sequence is CASSPSLGEQYF. CDR3 bases: TGTGCCAGCAGCCCGAGCCTGGGCGAGCAGTACTTC.